Listed below are T cell receptor beta chains from one sample, sequenced in a study of T-cell reconstitution after alpha-beta-depleted transplantation in children. MiXCR was run by TCRdb on the PCR reads, yielding one entry per CDR3 protein. The top ten clones hold around 34% of a sample with about 16,000 distinct CDR3 sequences, about 8% of them seen once. The sample here was PBMCs, mostly from graft donor cells, taken 60 days after TCRalphabeta/CD19-depleted stem cell transplant. Receptors originate from a boy younger than two who had a stem cell transplant for Wiskott-Aldrich syndrome, so the T cells may come from the graft donor. CDR3s include the opening cysteine and the closing phenylalanine or tryptophan. The D gene is left open where the match is weak. Expanded clones are given a class, and other clones once, few, many or no size at all.

V gene: TRBV5-1; D gene: .; clone size: many; J gene: TRBJ2-6; CDR3 protein: CASSLWASGANVLTF; CDR3 DNA: TGCGCCAGCAGCTTGTGGGCATCAGGGGCCAACGTCCTGACTTTC
V gene: TRBV27; D gene: .; clone size: many; J gene: TRBJ2-7; CDR3 protein: CASIGGEIPEQYF; CDR3 DNA: TGTGCCAGCATAGGCGGGGAGATTCCCGAGCAGTACTTC
V gene: TRBV12-3/TRBV12-4; D gene: .; clone size: few; J gene: TRBJ2-6; CDR3 protein: CASSSRGSGANVLTF; CDR3 DNA: TGTGCCAGCAGCTCCCGGGGGAGCGGGGCCAACGTCCTGACTTTC
V gene: TRBV2; D gene: .; clone size: many; J gene: TRBJ1-1; CDR3 protein: CASGLKTMGTEAFF; CDR3 DNA: TGTGCCAGCGGCCTCAAAACGATGGGGACTGAAGCTTTCTTT
V gene: TRBV7-7; D gene: TRBD2; clone size: many; J gene: TRBJ2-2; CDR3 protein: CASSLSGLAGGGELFF; CDR3 DNA: TGTGCCAGCAGCTTATCGGGACTAGCGGGAGGCGGGGAGCTGTTTTTT
V gene: TRBV6-5; D gene: .; clone size: many; J gene: TRBJ1-2; CDR3 protein: CASSRPGFGYTF; CDR3 DNA: TGTGCCAGCAGTAGGCCAGGGTTTGGCTACACCTTC
V gene: TRBV11-1; D gene: TRBD1; clone size: many; J gene: TRBJ1-1; CDR3 protein: CASSRDRGEAFF; CDR3 DNA: TGTGCCAGCAGCCGAGACAGGGGAGAAGCTTTCTTT
V gene: TRBV5-1; D gene: TRBD1; clone size: many; J gene: TRBJ2-7; CDR3 protein: CASSLVGTEAYEQYF; CDR3 DNA: TGCGCCAGCAGCTTGGTCGGGACAGAAGCCTACGAGCAGTACTTC
V gene: TRBV7-3; D gene: TRBD2; clone size: .; J gene: TRBJ2-3; CDR3 protein: CASSIGLAGGTDTQYF; CDR3 DNA: TGTGCCAGCAGCATCGGACTAGCGGGAGGGACAGATACGCAGTATTTT
V gene: TRBV11-2; D gene: TRBD1; clone size: many; J gene: TRBJ2-4; CDR3 protein: CASSDPSDRGNIQYF; CDR3 DNA: TGTGCCAGCAGCGATCCTTCTGACAGGGGAAACATTCAGTACTTC
V gene: TRBV5-5; D gene: .; clone size: many; J gene: TRBJ2-5; CDR3 protein: CASSFFGQETQYF; CDR3 DNA: TGTGCCAGCAGCTTTTTCGGGCAAGAGACCCAGTACTTC
V gene: TRBV20-1; D gene: TRBD2; clone size: many; J gene: TRBJ2-7; CDR3 protein: CSARTSGSSEAEQYF; CDR3 DNA: TGCAGTGCGAGGACTAGCGGGAGTTCGGAAGCCGAGCAGTACTTC
V gene: TRBV6-5; D gene: TRBD1; clone size: large; J gene: TRBJ2-1; CDR3 protein: CASSYKTGLFF; CDR3 DNA: TGTGCCAGCAGTTACAAGACAGGGCTGTTCTTC
V gene: TRBV28; D gene: TRBD1; clone size: many; J gene: TRBJ1-6; CDR3 protein: CASSPGTESSPLHF; CDR3 DNA: TGTGCCAGCAGTCCCGGGACAGAGAGTTCACCCCTCCACTTT
V gene: TRBV7-9; D gene: .; clone size: many; J gene: TRBJ2-5; CDR3 protein: CASSSPGTLQETQYF; CDR3 DNA: TGTGCCAGCAGCTCTCCCGGGACACTCCAAGAGACCCAGTACTTC
V gene: TRBV20-1; D gene: TRBD2; clone size: many; J gene: TRBJ2-1; CDR3 protein: CSARDSGRIHNEQFF; CDR3 DNA: TGCAGTGCTAGAGATAGCGGGAGGATCCACAATGAGCAGTTCTTC
V gene: TRBV7-9; D gene: .; clone size: many; J gene: TRBJ1-5; CDR3 protein: CASSLRSNQPQHF; CDR3 DNA: TGTGCCAGCAGCTTGCGTAGCAATCAGCCCCAGCATTTT
V gene: TRBV25-1; D gene: .; clone size: many; J gene: TRBJ1-1; CDR3 protein: CASSAQGRDTEAFF; CDR3 DNA: TGTGCCAGCAGTGCGCAGGGGAGGGACACTGAAGCTTTCTTT
V gene: TRBV4-2; D gene: TRBD2; clone size: few; J gene: TRBJ2-3; CDR3 protein: CASSQVPSGKGTDTQYF; CDR3 DNA: TGTGCCAGCAGCCAAGTGCCTAGCGGAAAGGGAACAGATACGCAGTATTTT
V gene: TRBV20-1; D gene: .; clone size: .; J gene: TRBJ1-1; CDR3 protein: CSVPKRGNRDTEAFF; CDR3 DNA: TGCAGTGTCCCGAAAAGAGGGAACAGGGACACTGAAGCTTTCTTT
V gene: TRBV3-1; D gene: .; clone size: many; J gene: TRBJ1-2; CDR3 protein: CASSQGGVWYGYTF; CDR3 DNA: TGTGCCAGCAGCCAAGGAGGTGTCTGGTATGGCTACACCTTC
V gene: TRBV12-3/TRBV12-4; D gene: .; clone size: many; J gene: TRBJ2-1; CDR3 protein: CASSPLLGYNEQFF; CDR3 DNA: TGTGCCAGCAGTCCCCTCCTAGGGTACAATGAGCAGTTCTTC
V gene: TRBV20-1; D gene: .; clone size: few; J gene: TRBJ1-1; CDR3 protein: CSARDPSVGTEAFF; CDR3 DNA: TGCAGTGCTAGAGACCCCTCAGTGGGCACTGAAGCTTTCTTT
V gene: TRBV6-5; D gene: .; clone size: .; J gene: TRBJ1-1; CDR3 protein: CASTKSGWGMNTEAFF; CDR3 DNA: TGTGCCAGCACAAAGTCAGGGTGGGGAATGAACACTGAAGCTTTCTTT
V gene: TRBV12-3/TRBV12-4; D gene: TRBD1; clone size: many; J gene: TRBJ2-7; CDR3 protein: CASRKGTGLYEQYF; CDR3 DNA: TGTGCCAGCAGGAAGGGGACAGGGCTCTACGAGCAGTACTTC
V gene: TRBV4-3; D gene: .; clone size: many; J gene: TRBJ2-1; CDR3 protein: CASSQEPFSGEGYNEQFF; CDR3 DNA: TGCGCCAGCAGCCAAGAGCCATTTAGCGGAGAGGGCTACAATGAGCAGTTCTTC
V gene: TRBV24-1; D gene: TRBD2; clone size: many; J gene: TRBJ2-1; CDR3 protein: CATSDSGLAGGRNEQFF; CDR3 DNA: TGTGCCACCAGTGATTCGGGACTAGCGGGAGGAAGGAATGAGCAGTTCTTC
V gene: TRBV29-1; D gene: .; clone size: .; J gene: TRBJ2-2; CDR3 protein: CSGGEGSGELFF; CDR3 DNA: TGCAGCGGCGGTGAGGGCTCCGGGGAGCTGTTTTTT
V gene: TRBV29-1; D gene: .; clone size: many; J gene: TRBJ1-2; CDR3 protein: CSAADSPYGYTF; CDR3 DNA: TGCAGCGCAGCCGACAGCCCCTATGGCTACACCTTC
V gene: TRBV25-1; D gene: TRBD2; clone size: many; J gene: TRBJ2-2; CDR3 protein: CASQLAGGIGELFF; CDR3 DNA: TGTGCCAGCCAACTAGCGGGAGGGATCGGGGAGCTGTTTTTT
V gene: TRBV5-1; D gene: .; clone size: many; J gene: TRBJ2-1; CDR3 protein: CASSAFQNRVRSNEQFF; CDR3 DNA: TGCGCCAGCAGCGCATTCCAAAACAGGGTGAGGTCAAATGAGCAGTTCTTC
V gene: TRBV20-1; D gene: .; clone size: many; J gene: TRBJ2-5; CDR3 protein: CSARLAWRAETQYF; CDR3 DNA: TGCAGTGCTCGACTGGCCTGGCGGGCAGAGACCCAGTACTTC
V gene: TRBV9; D gene: TRBD2; clone size: few; J gene: TRBJ2-3; CDR3 protein: CASSVLAGTDTQYF; CDR3 DNA: TGTGCCAGCAGCGTACTAGCGGGCACAGATACGCAGTATTTT
V gene: TRBV9; D gene: TRBD1; clone size: few; J gene: TRBJ2-1; CDR3 protein: CASSVAVGQGGNEQFF; CDR3 DNA: TGTGCCAGCAGCGTAGCGGTAGGACAGGGGGGCAATGAGCAGTTCTTC
V gene: TRBV7-9; D gene: .; clone size: many; J gene: TRBJ2-2; CDR3 protein: CASSLLANTGELFF; CDR3 DNA: TGTGCCAGCAGCCTTCTCGCGAACACCGGGGAGCTGTTTTTT
V gene: TRBV3-1; D gene: TRBD2; clone size: .; J gene: TRBJ2-7; CDR3 protein: CASSHLRAGERYEQYF; CDR3 DNA: TGTGCCAGCAGCCACCTCCGGGCGGGAGAGAGATACGAGCAGTACTTC
V gene: TRBV9; D gene: .; clone size: few; J gene: TRBJ2-7; CDR3 protein: CASSVGASGSGVQYF; CDR3 DNA: TGTGCCAGCAGCGTAGGCGCGAGTGGTAGTGGGGTGCAGTACTTC
V gene: TRBV20-1; D gene: TRBD1; clone size: few; J gene: TRBJ1-2; CDR3 protein: CSASGGVYGYTF; CDR3 DNA: TGCAGTGCGTCAGGGGGCGTCTATGGCTACACCTTC
V gene: TRBV5-1; D gene: TRBD1; clone size: many; J gene: TRBJ2-7; CDR3 protein: CASSLGQGDYEQYF; CDR3 DNA: TGCGCCAGCAGCCTAGGACAGGGTGACTACGAGCAGTACTTC
V gene: TRBV18; D gene: TRBD1; clone size: many; J gene: TRBJ2-7; CDR3 protein: CASSPYRGEDYEQYF; CDR3 DNA: TGTGCCAGCTCACCCTACAGGGGGGAGGACTACGAGCAGTACTTC
V gene: TRBV20-1; D gene: .; clone size: many; J gene: TRBJ2-3; CDR3 protein: CSAGGPWGPSTDTQYF; CDR3 DNA: TGCAGTGCTGGCGGGCCCTGGGGACCTAGCACAGATACGCAGTATTTT
V gene: TRBV5-1; D gene: TRBD1; clone size: few; J gene: TRBJ2-3; CDR3 protein: CASSFATGGTDTQYF; CDR3 DNA: TGCGCCAGCAGCTTTGCGACAGGGGGCACAGATACGCAGTATTTT
V gene: TRBV15; D gene: .; clone size: .; J gene: TRBJ2-4; CDR3 protein: CATSIGVLTKNIQYF; CDR3 DNA: TGTGCCACCAGCATCGGGGTCCTCACCAAAAACATTCAGTACTTC
V gene: TRBV7-2; D gene: .; clone size: many; J gene: TRBJ1-2; CDR3 protein: CASSLLGLFTSPFYGYTF; CDR3 DNA: TGTGCCAGCAGCTTACTCGGTTTATTTACATCCCCTTTCTATGGCTACACCTTC
V gene: TRBV3-1; D gene: .; clone size: many; J gene: TRBJ1-2; CDR3 protein: CASGDGWAYGYTF; CDR3 DNA: TGTGCTTCAGGCGACGGGTGGGCCTATGGCTACACCTTC
V gene: TRBV24-1; D gene: .; clone size: many; J gene: TRBJ1-5; CDR3 protein: CATSGGRDNQPQHF; CDR3 DNA: TGTGCCACCAGTGGGGGGAGAGACAATCAGCCCCAGCATTTT
V gene: TRBV24-1; D gene: .; clone size: .; J gene: TRBJ1-5; CDR3 protein: CATSGDAHQPQHF; CDR3 DNA: TGTGCCACCAGTGGGGATGCGCATCAGCCCCAGCATTTT
V gene: TRBV2; D gene: .; clone size: large; J gene: TRBJ1-1; CDR3 protein: CASSYEGSDTEAFF; CDR3 DNA: TGTGCCAGCAGTTATGAGGGGTCGGACACTGAAGCTTTCTTT
V gene: TRBV25-1; D gene: TRBD2; clone size: medium-sized; J gene: TRBJ2-1; CDR3 protein: CASSELGTSGSNEQFF; CDR3 DNA: TGTGCCAGCAGTGAACTCGGGACTAGCGGGAGCAATGAGCAGTTCTTC
V gene: TRBV5-1; D gene: .; clone size: many; J gene: TRBJ2-5; CDR3 protein: CASSLVPTQETQYF; CDR3 DNA: TGCGCCAGCAGCTTGGTCCCAACCCAAGAGACCCAGTACTTC
V gene: TRBV28; D gene: .; clone size: many; J gene: TRBJ2-5; CDR3 protein: CASSLWGEETQYF; CDR3 DNA: TGTGCCAGCAGTTTATGGGGAGAAGAGACCCAGTACTTC
V gene: TRBV18; D gene: .; clone size: many; J gene: TRBJ2-1; CDR3 protein: CASSPTSSYNEQFF; CDR3 DNA: TGTGCCAGCTCACCAACTAGCTCCTACAATGAGCAGTTCTTC